One sample yielded the 20 T cell receptor beta chains listed below, sequenced in a study of blood T cell repertoires in COVID-19. The protocol was immunoSEQ multiplex PCR, while the TCRdb copy is restricted to in-frame clones and leaves out a portion. The sample yields 100,000 or so clones, roughly 86% seen once. The specimen was peripheral blood. These receptor sequences come from a man aged 40-49 years with active or convalescent COVID-19.

The table lists this clone with a count of one. The chain is built from TRBV24-1 and TRBJ2-2; 9 bases map to TRBD2. This CDR3 is 16 amino acids long. V gave up 2 bases and J gave up 7 bases; unmatched junction bases: 7. Germline V gene sequence: CDR1 KGHDR, CDR2 SFDVKD. CDR3 sequence: CATSDSGTSRFGELFF. The CDR3 DNA is TGTGCCACCAGTGATTCCGGGACTAGCAGATTCGGGGAGCTGTTTTTT.

The rearrangement joins TRBV5-1 to TRBJ1-4, with TRBD1 as a possible D gene (5 bases). V lost 0 bases and J lost 7, with 13 bases in between. CDR3 length: 15 amino acids. The germline gives CDR1 SGHRS, CDR2 YFSETQ. The CDR3 reads CASSLEPRALEKLFF. The CDR3 region has the DNA TGCGCCAGCAGCTTGGAACCCAGGGCCCTTGAAAAACTGTTTTTT.

This chain links TRBV28 with TRBJ2-3; 8 bases are shared with TRBD1. The CDR3 is 15 amino acids. V shed 6 bases, J shed 4 bases, and the junction held 9 bases outside the gene matches. Germline V gene data show CDR1 as MDHEN and CDR2 as SYDVKM. CDR3 protein: CASRPRTGGADTQYF. CDR3 nucleotides: TGTGCCAGCAGGCCAAGAACAGGGGGTGCAGATACGCAGTATTTT.

This chain uses TRBV27 with TRBJ2-3; 7 bases match TRBD2. The CDR3 has 16 residues. Trimming removed 10 bases from V and 3 bases from J; junction bases left unmatched: 16. Germline lookup yields CDR1 MNHEY and CDR2 SMNVEV (reference sequence). The CDR3 loop reads CATGLYGTTLTDTQYF. The CDR3 nucleotides read TGTGCCACGGGACTATACGGGACTACCTTAACAGATACGCAGTATTTT.

The genes are TRBV6-5 and TRBJ2-7; unclear D gene. This CDR3 is 10 amino acids long. V lost 7 bases and J 7 bases, leaving 8 bases between the germline ends. Germline CDR1 reads MNHEY; CDR2 reads SVGAGI. The CDR3 nucleotides are TGTGCCAGCAAATTCAGGGAGCAGTACTTC. This translates into CASKFREQYF.

CDR3: CASSEHMNTEAFF. DNA for the CDR3: TGTGCCAGCAGCGAGCATATGAACACTGAAGCTTTCTTT. The chain combines TRBV6-5 with TRBJ1-1; D uncertain. From germline, CDR1 is MNHEY and CDR2 SVGAGI. CDR3 length: 13 residues. Trimming left V 6 bases short and J 0 bases short, with 8 bases between.

V is TRBV7-3 and J is TRBJ1-2, with 7 positions matching TRBD1. The CDR3 has 15 amino acids. The germline V gene has CDR1 SGHTA and CDR2 FQGTGA. J was trimmed by 6 bases and V by 5 bases; bases with no gene match: 12. CDR3 sequence (DNA): TGTGCCAGCAGCCTCACCCCTGGGACAGATCATGGCTACACCTTC. Encoded protein: CASSLTPGTDHGYTF.

The chain employs TRBV4-2 and TRBJ1-1; no definite D call. The germline gives CDR1 LGHNA, CDR2 YNFKEQ. CDR3 length: 13 residues. V was pared by 6 bases and J by 1 base, with 9 bases between. The CDR3 reads CASRLHTNTEAFF. CDR3 nucleotide sequence: TGTGCCAGCAGATTACATACGAACACTGAAGCTTTCTTT.

The rearrangement links TRBV19 to TRBJ1-5; 11 positions agree with TRBD1. The CDR3 runs to 14 residues. V shed 5 bases, J shed 6 bases, and the junction held 3 bases outside the gene matches. Germline CDR1 and CDR2: LNHDA and SQIVND (reference sequence). Here the CDR3 reads CASSSGTGGQPQHF. The CDR3, as DNA: TGTGCCAGTAGTTCCGGGACAGGGGGTCAGCCCCAGCATTTT.

V and J are TRBV7-2 and TRBJ2-1; D not certain. Trimming took 1 base from V and 0 from J, leaving 13 bases between them. The germline gives CDR1 SGHTA, CDR2 FQGNSA. The CDR3 consists of 17 residues. CDR3 sequence (DNA): TGTGCCAGCAGCTTAGAGTGGTCAGGAAGCTCCTACAATGAGCAGTTCTTC. This translates into CASSLEWSGSSYNEQFF.

The chain links TRBV10-3 to TRBJ2-1; 10 nucleotides align to TRBD1. V was clipped by 8 bases and J by 6 bases; unmatched bases: 4. The CDR3 spans 13 residues. Per germline, CDR1 ENHRY and CDR2 SYGVKD. The CDR3 here is CAIAGQGINEQFF. The CDR3 bases are TGTGCCATCGCGGGACAGGGGATCAATGAGCAGTTCTTC.

V usage is TRBV2 and J usage is TRBJ1-6; 7 bases agree with TRBD1. In germline, CDR1 is SNHLY, CDR2 FYNNEI. CDR3 length equals 12 residues. V trimming: 7 bases; J trimming: 10 bases; junction bases outside the gene matches: 4. CDR3 nucleotide sequence: TGTGCCAGCACCGACAGGGCCTCACCCCTCCACTTT. Translating gives CASTDRASPLHF.

The rearrangement joins TRBV19 to TRBJ1-4, with unresolved D. The CDR3 is 15 amino acids. Germline V lookup: CDR1 LNHDA, CDR2 SQIVND (reference sequence). The V gene lost 2 bases and the J gene lost 3 bases, with 10 bases spanning the gap. This chain's CDR3 is CASSIWRAPNEKLFF. CDR3 bases: TGTGCCAGTAGTATATGGAGGGCACCTAATGAAAAACTGTTTTTT.

The rearrangement uses TRBV5-4 and TRBJ1-4; D perhaps matches TRBD1 (6 bases). CDR3 length: 16 residues. Trimming removed 0 bases from V and 4 bases from J, with 13 bases in between. Germline V gives CDR1 SGHNT, CDR2 YYREEE (reference sequence). The CDR3 loop reads CASSLGSDSLNEKLFF. The CDR3, as DNA: TGTGCCAGCAGCTTGGGATCGGACAGCCTTAATGAAAAACTGTTTTTT.

The chain has TRBV5-4 and TRBJ2-1; 12 nucleotides align to TRBD2. Germline-derived CDR1 and CDR2 are SGHNT and YYREEE (reference sequence). V trimming: 4 bases; J trimming: 2 bases; junction bases outside the gene matches: 16. This CDR3 region has 20 residues. The CDR3 nucleotides read TGTGCCAGCAGCCCCGGGGGGCGGCTAGCGGGGGGGACTACCTACAATGAGCAGTTCTTC. Protein sequence: CASSPGGRLAGGTTYNEQFF.

The genes are TRBV6-1 and TRBJ2-7, with 12 bases lining up with TRBD2. Trimming took 3 bases from V and 4 from J; bases not matched to a gene: 4. The germline V gene has CDR1 MNHNS and CDR2 SASEGT. This CDR3 contains 15 residues. The CDR3, as DNA: TGTGCCAGCAGTGAGACTAGCGGGGGTTTGTACGAGCAGTACTTC. As protein: CASSETSGGLYEQYF.

The J gene is TRBJ2-5, the V gene TRBV6-6; 9 bases agree with TRBD1. The CDR3 runs to 15 residues. Germline assignment: CDR1 MNHNY and CDR2 SVGAGI (reference sequence). V gave up 5 bases and J gave up 5 bases; unmatched junction bases: 9. The CDR3 DNA is TGTGCCAGCAGTCAGCGGGACAGGGCTCGGGAGACCCAGTACTTC. Protein: CASSQRDRARETQYF.

The V call is TRBV10-3, the J call TRBJ2-3; weak D call: TRBD2 (7 bases). Germline values: CDR1 ENHRY, CDR2 SYGVKD. Between the trimmed V and J ends, which lost 0 bases and 6 bases, there was a span of 10 bases. The CDR3 is 14 amino acids. The CDR3 loop is CAISESGGGDTQYF. The CDR3 bases are TGTGCCATCAGTGAGTCAGGGGGGGGCGATACGCAGTATTTT.

This clone has only one observation. The chain employs TRBV5-1 and TRBJ1-1; D is possibly TRBD1 (6 bases). From germline, CDR1 is SGHRS and CDR2 YFSETQ. The CDR3 is 14 residues long. V was pared by 1 base and J by 3 bases, with 10 bases between. CDR3 coding DNA: TGCGCCAGCAGCTTGCAGGGGTCGGACACTGAAGCTTTCTTT. It yields the protein CASSLQGSDTEAFF.

The chain uses TRBV6-6 and TRBJ1-1, with TRBD1 as a possible D gene (6 bases). The CDR3 consists of 14 residues. In germline, CDR1 is MNHNY, CDR2 SVGAGI (reference sequence). The germline V and J ends were trimmed by 7 bases and 1 base, with 13 bases remaining between them. The CDR3 DNA follows: TGTGCCAGCAATTTACAGGGATCGAACACTGAAGCTTTCTTT. It codes for CASNLQGSNTEAFF.